What follows are 15 T cell receptor beta chains derived from one specimen sequenced in a study of T cell repertoires in cytomegalovirus infection. Their recognized antigens are unknown. Each CDR3 protein is one row after TCRdb ran MiXCR on the reads. Altogether about 740,000 distinct CDR3 sequences are present, around 35% being singletons, with the ten largest covering about 18%. The source material was cultured PBMCs, sampled from culture after CMV antigen stimulation. The source is a human donor in good health (CMV status not recorded). Some clones in this sample may be carry-over from other donors' samples.

This clonotype has just a few counts. V gene TRBV19 combines with J gene TRBJ1-2; maybe TRBD1 (5 bases). Germline CDR1 is LNHDA and CDR2 is SQIVND (reference sequence). CDR3 length: 13 residues. V gave up 4 bases and J gave up 6 bases, with 12 bases separating them. The CDR3 coding sequence is TGTGCCAGTAGTAACGGTGGGACCGATGGCTACACCTTC. Amino acids: CASSNGGTDGYTF.

This rearrangement joins TRBV9 to TRBJ2-1; D unresolved. The CDR3 is made up of 14 amino acids. Germline CDR1 and CDR2: SGDLS and YYNGEE. V lost 0 bases, J lost 6 bases, and 10 bases lay in between. CDR3 in DNA: TGTGCCAGCAGCGTAGGGGGTGTACCCAATGAGCAGTTCTTC. Protein: CASSVGGVPNEQFF.

V and J are TRBV4-1 and TRBJ1-4; D gene uncertain. The V gene's germline CDR1 is MGHRA and CDR2 YSYEKL. Trimming pared 0 bases from V and 8 bases from J, leaving 13 bases between. The CDR3 totals 15 residues. The CDR3 DNA sequence: TGCGCCAGCAGCCAAGATGCGTCAGGACCGGAAAAACTGTTTTTT. It specifies CASSQDASGPEKLFF.

This clonotype was detected only once. The J gene is TRBJ1-1, the V gene TRBV7-9, with 7 bases aligning to TRBD1. With V trimmed by 0 bases and J by 1 base, 2 bases remained unmatched. This CDR3 comprises 15 residues. The germline V gene has CDR1 SEHNR and CDR2 FQNEAQ (reference sequence). The DNA of the CDR3 is TGTGCCAGCAGCTTAGCGGACAGGACGAACACTGAAGCTTTCTTT. Translated: CASSLADRTNTEAFF.

In nucleotides, the CDR3 is TGTGCCGAGAGGCGGGATAGCAATCAGCCCCAGCATTTT. Translation gives CAERRDSNQPQHF. This chain connects TRBV6-6 to TRBJ1-5; no reliable D call. Looked up from germline, CDR1 is MNHNY and CDR2 is SVGAGI (reference sequence). The CDR3 is made up of 13 amino acids. V dropped 11 bases and J dropped 0 bases, with 11 bases sitting between them.

The chain uses TRBV7-2 and TRBJ2-7; a weak D match, TRBD1 (5 bases). The CDR3 runs to 12 residues. Deletions cut 5 bases from V and 6 bases from J, with 11 bases between. Per the germline V gene, CDR1 is SGHTA and CDR2 is FQGNSA. The CDR3 sequence: CASSPTAREQYF. Written as DNA, the CDR3 is TGTGCCAGCAGCCCGACAGCCCGCGAGCAGTACTTC.

The chain combines TRBV11-2 with TRBJ2-2, with 7 bases that match TRBD1. V lost 5 bases, J lost 5 bases, and 8 bases stayed unmatched. CDR1 is SGHAT and CDR2 is FQNNGV in the germline V gene. The CDR3 runs 15 residues. The CDR3 DNA reads as TGTGCCAGCAGCACAATCATCAGGGGGACCGGGGAGCTGTTTTTT. Translating it yields CASSTIIRGTGELFF.

This clonotype was seen at least ten times. V gene TRBV7-2 combines with J gene TRBJ2-5; TRBD1 agrees at 10 bases. The CDR3 is made up of 15 amino acids. With 6 bases clipped from V and 7 bases from J, the junction kept 11 bases outside the gene matches. Germline CDR1 reads SGHTA; CDR2 reads FQGNSA. This chain's CDR3 is CASRSGTGDRRTQYF. In DNA, the CDR3 is TGTGCCAGCAGATCCGGGACAGGGGATAGGAGGACCCAGTACTTC.

The J gene is TRBJ2-7, the V gene TRBV11-2; TRBD2 agrees at 8 bases. Per germline, CDR1 SGHAT and CDR2 FQNNGV. The CDR3 consists of 13 residues. V shed 6 bases and J 3 bases; nucleotides not matched to a gene: 4. DNA of the CDR3: TGTGCCAGCAGTCAGGGGACTAGCTACGAGCAGTACTTC. Amino acids: CASSQGTSYEQYF.

The sample holds one count of this clonotype. The V and J genes are TRBV7-3 and TRBJ2-5, with D maybe TRBD2 (5 bases). V was pared by 2 bases and J by 5 bases, with 15 bases between. Per the germline V gene, CDR1 is SGHTA and CDR2 is FQGTGA. This CDR3 has 15 residues. CDR3 in DNA: TGTGCCAGCAGCTTAGAAGGGTGGCCGGGGGAGACCCAGTACTTC. It codes for CASSLEGWPGETQYF.

This sequence joins TRBV24-1 and TRBJ2-1, with 8 bases identical to TRBD1. Per the germline V gene, CDR1 is KGHDR and CDR2 is SFDVKD. Trimming cost V 9 bases and J 3 bases; bases outside gene matches: 3. This CDR3 spans 13 amino acids. CDR3 sequence (DNA): TGTGCCACCTCCGACAGGGGCTACAATGAGCAGTTCTTC. Its translation is CATSDRGYNEQFF.

The chain has TRBV7-9 and TRBJ2-7; D perhaps matches TRBD2 (6 bases). V gave up 4 bases and J gave up 3 bases, with 25 bases separating them. Germline-derived CDR1 and CDR2 are SEHNR and FQNEAQ (reference sequence). This CDR3 is 18 amino acids long. In DNA, the CDR3 is TGTGCCAGCAGCTCCTCTACTCCGGGACTCCAGCCCCTCTACGAGCAGTACTTC. Translating gives CASSSSTPGLQPLYEQYF.

The table lists this clonotype with a few counts. J is TRBJ2-2 and V is TRBV7-2, with unresolved D. Germline V gives CDR1 SGHTA, CDR2 FQGNSA. There are 14 residues in the CDR3. Trimming pared 2 bases from V and 5 bases from J, leaving 9 bases between. CDR3 in amino acids: CASSLNSGTGELFF. The CDR3 DNA follows: TGTGCCAGCAGCTTAAATAGTGGGACCGGGGAGCTGTTTTTT. Supplemented by reference TRBV7-2 and TRBJ2-2, the full variable domain reads GAGVSQSPSNKVTEKGKDVELRCDPISGHTALYWYRQSLGQGLEFLIYFQGNSAPDKSGLPSDRFSAERTGGSVSTLTIQRTQQEDSAVYLCASSLNSGTGELFFGEGSRLTVL.

This chain joins TRBV2 and TRBJ1-6; 8 bases are a match to TRBD1. V gave up 3 bases and J gave up 10 bases; unmatched junction bases: 8. Germline CDR1 SNHLY, CDR2 FYNNEI. This CDR3 is built from 15 residues. CDR3 protein: CASSDERQGYSPLHF. The CDR3 coding sequence is TGTGCCAGCAGTGACGAGAGACAGGGGTACTCACCCCTCCACTTT.

DNA of the CDR3: TGTGCCAGCAGTTCTGGGGATTTCACCGGGGAGCTGTTTTTT. Translating it yields CASSSGDFTGELFF. The rearrangement uses TRBV12-3 or TRBV12-4 and TRBJ2-2; D ambiguous. There are 14 residues in the CDR3. V was clipped by 4 bases and J by 4 bases, with 10 bases between them.